This entry describes one T cell receptor beta chain. What it recognizes is unknown. This entry belongs to a study of T-cell reconstitution after alpha-beta-depleted transplantation in children. Study-wide results and caveats: Counts and diversity of T cells one year after transplant came mostly from newly produced T cells.

Unique molecular identifiers were built into the TCRbeta library. TCRdb processed the PCR reads anew with MiXCR; each CDR3 protein has one entry. This table holds 450,000 to 550,000 distinct CDR3 sequences, about an eighth found once. The TCR sequence derives from a female patient aged 2-15 years who had a stem cell transplant for aplastic anemia, so the T cells may come from the graft donor. Sequenced material: PBMCs, mostly from graft donor cells, taken 180 days after TCRalphabeta/CD19-depleted stem cell transplant.

CDR3: CASSTNRGLGNQPQHF. The CDR3 bases are TGTGCCAGCAGCACGAACAGGGGTTTGGGCAATCAGCCCCAGCATTTT. This chain connects TRBV7-2 to TRBJ1-5; 7 bases agree with TRBD1. With 5 bases clipped from V and 2 bases from J, the junction kept 9 bases outside the gene matches. This CDR3 spans 16 amino acids. Per the germline V gene, CDR1 is SGHTA and CDR2 is FQGNSA.